The 27 T cell receptor beta chains given below trace back to one sample, sequenced in a study of blood T cell repertoires in COVID-19. TCRdb's copy holds only in-frame clones and misses some; the assay was immunoSEQ multiplex PCR. The sample lists tens of thousands of clones; 83% were seen once. The sequencing sample was made of peripheral blood. The source of these receptors is a man aged 35 to 55 with acute or convalescent COVID-19.

This chain links TRBV3-1 (or the pseudogene TRBV3-2) with TRBJ2-1, with TRBD2 identical over 10 bases. The CDR3 covers 13 residues. Germline V CDR1 and CDR2: LGHDT, YNNKEL (reference sequence). The V segment lost 1 base and the J segment 12 bases; nucleotides outside the gene matches: 3. CDR3 in DNA: TGTGCCAGCAGCCAAGGGACTAGCGGTGGGCAGTTCTTC. Translated, it gives CASSQGTSGGQFF.

The V call is TRBV5-5, the J call TRBJ1-2; D unresolved. Trimming left V 0 bases short and J 7 bases short, with 13 bases between. Germline assignment: CDR1 SGHKS and CDR2 YYEKEE (reference sequence). This CDR3 comprises 14 residues. CDR3 amino acids: CASSLARGLSGYTF. CDR3 coding DNA: TGTGCCAGCAGCTTGGCCCGGGGTCTTTCTGGCTACACCTTC.

CDR3 loop: CASSLAGNYGYTF. In DNA form, the CDR3 reads TGTGCCAGCAGCTTGGCAGGGAACTATGGCTACACCTTC. The chain recombines TRBV5-6 with TRBJ1-2; TRBD1 is a possible D gene (5 bases). Germline V gene lookup returns CDR1 SGHDT and CDR2 YYEEEE. The V end was cut by 0 bases, the J end by 2 bases, with 5 bases between. CDR3 length equals 13 residues.

As to this clone: One junction end does not reproduce the germline sequence, and a read error may be involved. V gene TRBV5-1 combines with J gene TRBJ2-7; TRBD2 matches at 13 bases. Germline assignment: CDR1 SGHRS and CDR2 YFSETQ. This CDR3 has 16 amino acids. The CDR3 sequence is CARSWGGTSGTYEQYF. In DNA, the CDR3 is TGCGCCCGCAGCTGGGGGGGGACTAGCGGGACCTACGAGCAGTACTTC.

Concerning this clone itself: At one boundary the junction diverges from the germline segment, which might be a read error. The V gene is TRBV19, the J gene TRBJ2-3, with TRBD1 matching 12 bases. CDR1 LNHDA and CDR2 SQIVND come from the germline V gene (reference sequence). This CDR3 comprises 14 residues. The CDR3 region has the DNA TGTGCCAGTAGTATAATGGGACAGGGGGCTTACCCCTACTTT. Translation: CASSIMGQGAYPYF.

The chain couples TRBV5-1 to TRBJ1-2; maybe TRBD1 (6 bases). V shed 3 bases and J shed 6 bases, with 18 bases lying between them. Germline assignment: CDR1 SGHRS and CDR2 YFSETQ. The CDR3 has 15 amino acids. The CDR3 sequence is CASSSLGRGEDGYTF. The CDR3 nucleotides read TGCGCCAGCAGCTCCTTGGGCAGGGGAGAGGATGGCTACACCTTC.

In this sample, this clone turned up once. This chain uses TRBV5-1 with TRBJ1-1, with D tentatively TRBD1 (5 bases). The CDR3 consists of 16 residues. The germline V and J ends were trimmed by 4 bases and 1 base, with 17 bases remaining between them. Germline V gene data show CDR1 as SGHRS and CDR2 as YFSETQ. The CDR3 here is CASSPPFRGKNTEAFF. For the CDR3, the DNA is TGCGCCAGCAGCCCCCCTTTTAGGGGCAAGAACACTGAAGCTTTCTTT. The full variable domain, in which reference TRBV5-1 and TRBJ1-1 provide the parts outside the CDR3, is KAGVTQTPRYLIKTRGQQVTLSCSPISGHRSVSWYQQTPGQGLQFLFEYFSETQRNKGNFPGRFSGRQFSNSRSEMNVSTLELGDSALYLCASSPPFRGKNTEAFFGQGTRLTVV.

V is TRBV27 and J is TRBJ2-1; D may be TRBD1 (5 bases). Germline CDR1 and CDR2: MNHEY and SMNVEV (reference sequence). This CDR3 region has 11 residues. V was trimmed by 5 bases and J by 8 bases, leaving 7 bases between them. CDR3 DNA: TGTGCCAGCAGTCTCAGGGATGAGCAGTTCTTC. Translation gives CASSLRDEQFF.

The chain links TRBV18 to TRBJ1-4, with 7 bases identical to TRBD1. Germline V gene data show CDR1 as KGHSH and CDR2 as LQKENI. There are 15 residues in the CDR3. The V segment lost 4 bases and the J segment 5 bases; nucleotides outside the gene matches: 7. For the CDR3, the DNA is TGTGCCAGCTCACTGAGACAGGGAAGGAATGAAAAACTGTTTTTT. Translated: CASSLRQGRNEKLFF.

This sequence joins TRBV11-2 and TRBJ2-7; 8 bases map to TRBD2. The germline gives CDR1 SGHAT, CDR2 FQNNGV. The junction had 12 bases not matched to a gene; V was cut back by 5 bases and J by 6 bases. The CDR3 is 15 amino acids. Written as DNA, the CDR3 is TGTGCCAGCAGCCGCTCCGGGACTAGGACCGGCGAGCAGTACTTC. Residues: CASSRSGTRTGEQYF.

This sequence joins TRBV18 and TRBJ1-6; the D gene is possibly TRBD1 (6 bases). V lost 5 bases and J 5 bases, leaving 13 bases between the germline ends. Per the germline V gene, CDR1 is KGHSH and CDR2 is LQKENI. The CDR3 covers 15 residues. The DNA of the CDR3 is TGTGCCAGCTCAGGATTGACAGGCCATAATTCACCCCTCCACTTT. Its protein is CASSGLTGHNSPLHF.

The V and J genes are TRBV27 and TRBJ2-1; 10 bases fit TRBD1. The germline CDR1 and CDR2 sequences are MNHEY and SMNVEV (reference sequence). After removal of 5 bases from V and 3 bases from J, the junction contained 4 bases not matched to a gene. This CDR3 has 15 amino acids. The CDR3 DNA reads TGTGCCAGCAGTACCGGGACAGGGGTCTACAATGAGCAGTTCTTC. Translation: CASSTGTGVYNEQFF.

A single count supports this clone. The rearrangement links TRBV28 to TRBJ1-6; 8 bases match TRBD1. The CDR3 runs 14 residues. V lost 3 bases, J lost 10 bases, and 5 bases stayed unmatched. Germline V gene data show CDR1 as MDHEN and CDR2 as SYDVKM. CDR3 sequence: CASSLTGDGSPLHF. CDR3 nucleotides: TGTGCCAGCAGTTTGACAGGGGATGGGTCACCCCTCCACTTT.

The V gene is TRBV5-1, the J gene TRBJ1-1; 7 positions agree with TRBD1. V dropped 3 bases and J dropped 0; count of bases not matched to a gene: 5. CDR1 SGHRS and CDR2 YFSETQ come from the germline V gene. The CDR3 is 15 amino acids. The CDR3 protein is CASSSGQLMNTEAFF. The CDR3 DNA is TGCGCCAGCAGCTCGGGACAGCTTATGAACACTGAAGCTTTCTTT.

J is TRBJ2-3 and V is TRBV2; a possible D gene is TRBD1 (5 bases). Germline values: CDR1 SNHLY, CDR2 FYNNEI. This CDR3 spans 16 amino acids. The germline V and J ends were trimmed by 8 bases and 6 bases, with 24 bases remaining between them. The CDR3 nucleotides are TGTGCCAGCCACGAAAGGGGTCGACAGTATCAGGATACGCAGTATTTT. It codes for CASHERGRQYQDTQYF. Based on the CDR3 plus reference TRBV2 and TRBJ2-3, the full variable domain is EPEVTQTPSHQVTQMGQEVILRCVPISNHLYFYWYRQILGQKVEFLVSFYNNEISEKSEIFDDQFSVERPDGSNFTLKIRSTKLEDSAMYFCASHERGRQYQDTQYFGPGTRLTVL.

In this sample, this clone turned up a few times. The CDR3 protein is CATSDFRQGDEQYF. As DNA, the CDR3 is TGTGCCACCAGTGATTTTCGACAGGGGGATGAGCAGTACTTC. The chain combines TRBV24-1 with TRBJ2-7; 9 bases agree with TRBD1. CDR3 length equals 14 residues. From germline, CDR1 is KGHDR and CDR2 SFDVKD. The V gene end was trimmed by 1 base and the J gene end by 7 bases; junction bases not matched to a gene: 4.

This chain uses TRBV6-4 with TRBJ1-6; 9 bases agree with TRBD1. The germline V gene encodes CDR1 MRHNA and CDR2 SNTAGT. V trimming: 6 bases; J trimming: 0 bases; junction bases outside the gene matches: 3. This CDR3 has 16 amino acids. The CDR3 DNA follows: TGTGCCAGCAGACAGGACAGGGGCTCCTATAATTCACCCCTCCACTTT. Translating gives CASRQDRGSYNSPLHF.

This clone was recorded only once. The chain has TRBV4-2 and TRBJ1-1; D is unresolved. V lost 2 bases, J lost 1 base, and 8 bases lay in between. Germline V CDR1 and CDR2: LGHNA, YNFKEQ. There are 14 residues in the CDR3. The CDR3 DNA follows: TGTGCCAGCAGCCAAACGTGGGCGAACACTGAAGCTTTCTTT. Translation: CASSQTWANTEAFF.

The chain joins TRBV11-2 to TRBJ1-1; possibly TRBD1 for D (5 bases). This CDR3 spans 14 amino acids. CDR1 is SGHAT and CDR2 is FQNNGV in the germline V gene. Trimming stripped 4 bases from V and 3 bases from J, with 12 bases between. In DNA, the CDR3 is TGTGCCAGCAGCTCTCGTGGAGGGGACACTGAAGCTTTCTTT. Protein: CASSSRGGDTEAFF.

J is TRBJ2-2 and V is TRBV2; TRBD2 agrees at 8 bases. V shed 6 bases and J 6 bases; nucleotides not matched to a gene: 15. Germline V gene sequence: CDR1 SNHLY, CDR2 FYNNEI. The CDR3 length is 17 residues. CDR3 DNA sequence: TGTGCCAGCAGCCCGATTGGAGCGGGAGTTAGCGCCGGGGAGCTGTTTTTT. Protein sequence: CASSPIGAGVSAGELFF.

The chain employs TRBV6-5 and TRBJ2-7; 12 bases line up with TRBD1. CDR1 and CDR2 from the germline V gene are MNHEY and SVGAGI. V shed 8 bases, J shed 6 bases, and the junction held 11 bases outside the gene matches. This CDR3 contains 15 residues. The CDR3 DNA sequence: TGTGCCAGCCATATGGGGACAGGGGGCTTTGGCGAGCAGTACGTC. This translates into CASHMGTGGFGEQYV.

V gene TRBV21-1 combines with J gene TRBJ1-5; the DNA was not used to check the table's D call, TRBD1. TRBV21-1 is a documented pseudogene. This CDR3 is 15 amino acids long. The CDR3 here is CASGMDRPANQPQHF. In nucleotides, the CDR3 is TGTGCCAGCGGAATGGACAGGCCGGCCAATCAGCCCCAGCATTTT.

The V call is TRBV11-2, the J call TRBJ1-2; D remains unclear. This CDR3 contains 16 residues. Between the trimmed V and J ends, which lost 5 bases and 1 base, there was a span of 17 bases. Germline loops: CDR1 SGHAT, CDR2 FQNNGV. CDR3 region: CASSEALGRLNYGYTF. The CDR3 DNA reads as TGTGCCAGCAGCGAAGCCCTCGGCAGACTTAACTATGGCTACACCTTC.

The CDR3 spells CASSARQANTEAFF. DNA of the CDR3: TGTGCCAGCAGCGCGCGACAGGCGAACACTGAAGCTTTCTTT. The V and J genes are TRBV5-4 and TRBJ1-1; TRBD1 is a possible D gene (6 bases). The CDR3 covers 14 residues. Trimming shortened V by 4 bases and J by 1 base, and 11 bases separated the two germline ends. Germline V gene data show CDR1 as SGHNT and CDR2 as YYREEE (reference sequence).

The rearrangement uses TRBV27 and TRBJ2-1; 10 nucleotides match TRBD1. The CDR3 runs to 14 residues. V lost 5 bases to trimming and J lost 7 bases; unmatched junction nucleotides: 5. The germline V gene has CDR1 MNHEY and CDR2 SMNVEV (reference sequence). Written as DNA, the CDR3 is TGTGCCAGCAGTGCCGACAGGGGGCTTAATGAGCAGTTCTTC. It codes for CASSADRGLNEQFF.

The CDR3 DNA sequence: TGTGCCAGCAGCTTAGGTGGGGGCCGCGAAGATACGCAGTATTTT. It yields the protein CASSLGGGREDTQYF. V usage is TRBV7-2 and J usage is TRBJ2-3, with a possible D match to TRBD1 (6 bases). The CDR3 is 15 amino acids. V lost 1 base and J lost 5, with 13 bases in between. CDR1 is SGHTA and CDR2 is FQGNSA in the germline V gene. Full variable domain (outside the CDR3, taken from reference TRBV7-2 and TRBJ2-3): GAGVSQSPSNKVTEKGKDVELRCDPISGHTALYWYRQSLGQGLEFLIYFQGNSAPDKSGLPSDRFSAERTGGSVSTLTIQRTQQEDSAVYLCASSLGGGREDTQYFGPGTRLTVL.

This rearrangement joins TRBV9 to TRBJ2-3, with a possible D match to TRBD1 (6 bases). This CDR3 is built from 17 residues. The germline gives CDR1 SGDLS, CDR2 YYNGEE. Deletions cut 1 base from V and 1 base from J, with 16 bases between. CDR3 residues: CASSVPIQGWGTDTQYF. The CDR3 nucleotides are TGTGCCAGCAGCGTACCCATACAGGGATGGGGCACAGATACGCAGTATTTT.